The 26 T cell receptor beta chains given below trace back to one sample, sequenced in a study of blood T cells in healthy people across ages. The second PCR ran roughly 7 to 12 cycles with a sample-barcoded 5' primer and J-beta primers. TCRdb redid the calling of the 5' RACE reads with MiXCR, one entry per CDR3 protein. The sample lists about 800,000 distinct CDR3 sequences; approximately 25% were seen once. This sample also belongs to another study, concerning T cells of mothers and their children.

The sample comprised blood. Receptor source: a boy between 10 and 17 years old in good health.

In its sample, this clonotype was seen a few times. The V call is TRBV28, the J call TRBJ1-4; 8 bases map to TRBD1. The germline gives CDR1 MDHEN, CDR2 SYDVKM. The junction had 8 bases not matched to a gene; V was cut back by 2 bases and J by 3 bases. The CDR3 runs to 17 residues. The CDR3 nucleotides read TGTGCCAGCAGTTTAGGGGGCCAGGGGGCGGCTAATGAAAAACTGTTTTTT. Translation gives CASSLGGQGAANEKLFF. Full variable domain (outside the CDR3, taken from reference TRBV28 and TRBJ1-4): DVKVTQSSRYLVKRTGEKVFLECVQDMDHENMFWYRQDPGLGLRLIYFSYDVKMKEKGDIPEGYSVSREKKERFSLILESASTNQTSMYLCASSLGGQGAANEKLFFGSGTQLSVL.

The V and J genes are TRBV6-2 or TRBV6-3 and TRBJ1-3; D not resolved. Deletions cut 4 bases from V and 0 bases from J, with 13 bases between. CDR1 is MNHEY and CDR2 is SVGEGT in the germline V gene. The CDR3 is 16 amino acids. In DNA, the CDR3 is TGTGCCAGCAGTTCGGCCGATGCCACCTCTGGAAACACCATATATTTT. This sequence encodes CASSSADATSGNTIYF.

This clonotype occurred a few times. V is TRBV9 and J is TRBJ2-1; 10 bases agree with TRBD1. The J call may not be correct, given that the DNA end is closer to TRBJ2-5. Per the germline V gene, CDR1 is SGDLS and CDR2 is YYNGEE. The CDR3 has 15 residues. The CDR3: CASSPQTGGYGTQYF. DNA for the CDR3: TGTGCCAGCAGCCCCCAGACAGGGGGCTATGGGACCCAGTACTTC.

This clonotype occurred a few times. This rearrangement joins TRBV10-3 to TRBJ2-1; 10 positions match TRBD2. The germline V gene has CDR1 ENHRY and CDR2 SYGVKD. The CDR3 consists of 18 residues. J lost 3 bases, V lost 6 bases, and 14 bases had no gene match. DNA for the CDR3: TGTGCCATCAGCCCGGGACTAGCGTCAGGAGCGTACTACAATGAGCAGTTCTTC. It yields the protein CAISPGLASGAYYNEQFF.

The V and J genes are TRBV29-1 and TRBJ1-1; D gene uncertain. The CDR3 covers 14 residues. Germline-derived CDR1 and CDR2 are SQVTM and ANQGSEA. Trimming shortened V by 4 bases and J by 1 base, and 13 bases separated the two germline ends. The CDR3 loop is CSVVVTAANTEAFF. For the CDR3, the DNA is TGCAGCGTTGTCGTTACAGCCGCGAACACTGAAGCTTTCTTT.

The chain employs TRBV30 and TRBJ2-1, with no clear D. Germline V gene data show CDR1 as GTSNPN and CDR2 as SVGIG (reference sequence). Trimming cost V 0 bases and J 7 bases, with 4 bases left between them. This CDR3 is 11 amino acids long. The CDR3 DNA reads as TGTGCCTGGAGTGTGTCAAATGAGCAGTTCTTC. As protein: CAWSVSNEQFF.

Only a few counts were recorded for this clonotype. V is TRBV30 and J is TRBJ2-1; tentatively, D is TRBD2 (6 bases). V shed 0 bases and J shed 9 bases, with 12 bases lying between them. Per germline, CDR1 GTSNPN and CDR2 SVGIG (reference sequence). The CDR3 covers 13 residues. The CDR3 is CAWSVLEEGEQFF. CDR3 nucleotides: TGTGCCTGGAGTGTTCTGGAGGAGGGTGAGCAGTTCTTC.

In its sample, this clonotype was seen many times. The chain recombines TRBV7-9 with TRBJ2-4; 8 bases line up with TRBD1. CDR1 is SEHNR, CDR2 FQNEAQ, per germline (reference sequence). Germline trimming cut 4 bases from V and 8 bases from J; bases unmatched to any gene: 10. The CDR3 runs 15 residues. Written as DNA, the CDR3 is TGTGCCAGCAGCTCCCCCCGTGGGGGACAGGACATTCAGTACTTC. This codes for CASSSPRGGQDIQYF.

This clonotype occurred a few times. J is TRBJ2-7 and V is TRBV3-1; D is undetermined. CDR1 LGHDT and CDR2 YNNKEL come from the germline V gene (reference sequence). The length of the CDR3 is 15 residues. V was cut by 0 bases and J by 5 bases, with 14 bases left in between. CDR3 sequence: CASSQDLGFDNEQYF. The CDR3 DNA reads TGTGCCAGCAGCCAAGATTTAGGGTTTGATAACGAGCAGTACTTC.

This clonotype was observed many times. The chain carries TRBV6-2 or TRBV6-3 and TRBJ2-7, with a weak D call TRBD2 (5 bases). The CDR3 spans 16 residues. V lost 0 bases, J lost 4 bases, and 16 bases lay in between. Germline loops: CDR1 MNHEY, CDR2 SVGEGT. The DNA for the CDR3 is TGTGCCAGCAGTTACTCGATGGTCTCCGGGGATTACGAGCAGTACTTC. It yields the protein CASSYSMVSGDYEQYF.

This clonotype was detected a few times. CDR3 DNA sequence: TGCAGTGCTAGACGAGACCCGAACGAGCAGTACTTC. Encoded protein: CSARRDPNEQYF. The chain recombines TRBV20-1 with TRBJ2-5; no definite D call. The J call is uncertain, as TRBJ2-7 better fits the DNA end. Germline V gives CDR1 DFQATT, CDR2 SNEGSKA (reference sequence). The CDR3 runs to 12 residues.

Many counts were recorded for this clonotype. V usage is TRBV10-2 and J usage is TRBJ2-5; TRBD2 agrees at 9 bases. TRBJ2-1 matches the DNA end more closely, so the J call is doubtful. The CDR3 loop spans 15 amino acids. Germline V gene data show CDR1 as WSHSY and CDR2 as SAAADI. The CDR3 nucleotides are TGCGCCAGCAGTGCACTAGCGGGTCAAATTGGTGAGCAGTTCTTC. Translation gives CASSALAGQIGEQFF.

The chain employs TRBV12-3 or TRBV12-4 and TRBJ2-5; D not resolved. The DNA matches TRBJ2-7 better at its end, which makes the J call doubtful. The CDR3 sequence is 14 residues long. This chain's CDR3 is CASSRPVPTYEQYF. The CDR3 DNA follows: TGTGCCAGCAGCCGACCGGTCCCTACCTACGAGCAGTACTTC.

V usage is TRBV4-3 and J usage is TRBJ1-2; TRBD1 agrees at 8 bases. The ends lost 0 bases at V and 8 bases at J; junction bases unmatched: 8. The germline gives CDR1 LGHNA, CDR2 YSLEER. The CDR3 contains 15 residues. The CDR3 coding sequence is TGCGCCAGCAGCCAAGAAACAGGGGGTTCTCGAGGCTACACCTTC. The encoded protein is CASSQETGGSRGYTF.

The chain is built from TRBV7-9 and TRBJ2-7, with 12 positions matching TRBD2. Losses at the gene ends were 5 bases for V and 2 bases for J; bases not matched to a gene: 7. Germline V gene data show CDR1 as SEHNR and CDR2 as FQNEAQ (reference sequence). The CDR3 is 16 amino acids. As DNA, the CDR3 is TGTGCCAGCAGCCAAACCGGACTAGCGGGGACCTACGAGCAGTACTTC. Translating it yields CASSQTGLAGTYEQYF.

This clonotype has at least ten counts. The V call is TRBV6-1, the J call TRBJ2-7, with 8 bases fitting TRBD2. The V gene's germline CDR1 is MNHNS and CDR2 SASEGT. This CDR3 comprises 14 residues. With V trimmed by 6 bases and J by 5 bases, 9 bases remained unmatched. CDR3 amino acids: CASSGGDPFNEQYF. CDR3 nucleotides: TGTGCCAGCAGCGGGGGGGACCCTTTCAACGAGCAGTACTTC.

The DNA for the CDR3 is TGCAGCGGGACAGGGATGGGAGAGACCCAGTACTTC. Translation: CSGTGMGETQYF. The chain has TRBV29-1 and TRBJ2-5; 8 bases match TRBD1. Germline V CDR1 and CDR2: SQVTM, ANQGSEA. Trimming took 7 bases from V and 4 from J; bases not matched to a gene: 5. The CDR3 loop spans 12 amino acids.

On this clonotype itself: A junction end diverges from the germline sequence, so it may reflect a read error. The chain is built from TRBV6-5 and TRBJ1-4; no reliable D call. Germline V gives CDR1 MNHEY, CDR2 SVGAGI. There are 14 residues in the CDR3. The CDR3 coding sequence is TGTGCCAGCAGTTACTCGCTCAGTAATGAAAATCTGTTTTTT. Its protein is CASSYSLSNENLFF.

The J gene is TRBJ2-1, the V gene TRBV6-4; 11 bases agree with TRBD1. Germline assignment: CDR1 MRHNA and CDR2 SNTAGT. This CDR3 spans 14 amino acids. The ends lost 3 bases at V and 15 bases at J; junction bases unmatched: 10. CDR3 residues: CASSEGTGGLPRFF. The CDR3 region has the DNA TGTGCCAGCAGTGAGGGGACAGGGGGGCTCCCTCGGTTCTTC.

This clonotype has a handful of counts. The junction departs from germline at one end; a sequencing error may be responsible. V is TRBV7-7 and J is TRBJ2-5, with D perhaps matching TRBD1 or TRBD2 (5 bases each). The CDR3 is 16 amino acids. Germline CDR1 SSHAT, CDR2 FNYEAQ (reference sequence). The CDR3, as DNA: TGTGCTAGCAGCAAAACCCGGGGCAAAGGGCCAGAGACCCAGTACTTC. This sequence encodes CASSKTRGKGPETQYF.

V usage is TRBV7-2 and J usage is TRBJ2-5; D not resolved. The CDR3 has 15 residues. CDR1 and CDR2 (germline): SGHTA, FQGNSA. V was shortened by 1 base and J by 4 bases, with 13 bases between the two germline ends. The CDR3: CASSLVWAPRETQYF. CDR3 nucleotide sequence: TGTGCCAGCAGCTTAGTTTGGGCGCCCCGAGAGACCCAGTACTTC.

CDR3 residues: CASSHSAAPETQYF. The CDR3 DNA follows: TGTGCCAGCAGCCATTCGGCGGCGCCGGAGACCCAGTACTTC. V is TRBV3-1 and J is TRBJ2-5; no reliable D call. The CDR3 is 14 residues long. V was clipped by 3 bases and J by 5 bases, with 13 bases between them. Germline lookup yields CDR1 LGHDT and CDR2 YNNKEL (reference sequence).

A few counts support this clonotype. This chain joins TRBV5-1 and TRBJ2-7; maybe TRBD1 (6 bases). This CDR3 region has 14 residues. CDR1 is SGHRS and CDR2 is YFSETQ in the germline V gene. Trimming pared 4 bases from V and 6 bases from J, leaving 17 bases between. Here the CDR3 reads CASSITGKGGEQYF. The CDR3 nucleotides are TGCGCCAGCAGCATTACAGGGAAAGGCGGCGAGCAGTACTTC. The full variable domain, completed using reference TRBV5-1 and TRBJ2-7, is KAGVTQTPRYLIKTRGQQVTLSCSPISGHRSVSWYQQTPGQGLQFLFEYFSETQRNKGNFPGRFSGRQFSNSRSEMNVSTLELGDSALYLCASSITGKGGEQYFGPGTRLTVT.

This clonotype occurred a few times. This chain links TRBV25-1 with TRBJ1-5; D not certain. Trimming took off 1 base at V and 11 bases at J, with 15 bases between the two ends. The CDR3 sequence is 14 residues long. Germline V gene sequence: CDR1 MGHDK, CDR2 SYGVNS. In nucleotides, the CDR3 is TGTGCCAGCAGTGAATTGGGCAGGCCCAGGACCCAGCATTTT. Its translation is CASSELGRPRTQHF.

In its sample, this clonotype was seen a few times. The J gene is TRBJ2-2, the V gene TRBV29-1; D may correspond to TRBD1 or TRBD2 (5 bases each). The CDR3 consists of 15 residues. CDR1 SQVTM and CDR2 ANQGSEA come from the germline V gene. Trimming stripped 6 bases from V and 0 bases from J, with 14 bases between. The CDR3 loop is CSVRDEPPNTGELFF. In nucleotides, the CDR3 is TGCAGCGTCCGGGACGAACCCCCGAACACCGGGGAGCTGTTTTTT.

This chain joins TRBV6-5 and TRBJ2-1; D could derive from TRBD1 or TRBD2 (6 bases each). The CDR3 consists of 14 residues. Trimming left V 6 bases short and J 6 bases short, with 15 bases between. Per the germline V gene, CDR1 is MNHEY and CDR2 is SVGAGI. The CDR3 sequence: CASSFSGARNEQFF. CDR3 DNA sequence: TGTGCCAGCAGCTTTTCGGGGGCCCGCAATGAGCAGTTCTTC.